Listed below are T cell receptor beta chains from one sample, sequenced in a study of vaccination and CD4 T cells after COVID-19. These receptors are not linked to any known antigen. One entry per CDR3 protein, called by TCRdb with MiXCR from the PCR reads. The data contain about 7,200 distinct CDR3 sequences, about 41% of them singletons. The sequenced sample was CD4+ T cells from blood, cultured in vitro. These TCRs come from a human donor in good health. Each CDR3 is given without its conserved first and last residue. The order of the fields is CDR3 length, V gene, CDR3 protein.

len: 11
v_gene: TRBV2
CDR3aa: ATRTSGKNEQY

len: 16
v_gene: TRBV6-1
CDR3aa: ASSFGTSGGRFTDTQY

len: 15
v_gene: TRBV4-1
CDR3aa: ASSQGLTRVRNYGYT

len: 15
v_gene: TRBV28
CDR3aa: ASSLFSRGYSNQPQH

len: 13
v_gene: TRBV7-7
CDR3aa: ASSSSSGQSEKLF

len: 12
v_gene: TRBV20-1
CDR3aa: SARDVSGGETQY

len: 10
v_gene: TRBV5-4
CDR3aa: ASSLTGGTQY

len: 13
v_gene: TRBV19
CDR3aa: ASSIGTTGGETQY

len: 12
v_gene: TRBV27
CDR3aa: ASSLFDGSYGYT

len: 11
v_gene: TRBV27
CDR3aa: ASSLSSVGTQY

len: 11
v_gene: TRBV30
CDR3aa: AWSWGPNQPQH

len: 12
v_gene: TRBV6-2/TRBV6-3
CDR3aa: ASSYERGGTEAF

len: 11
v_gene: TRBV30
CDR3aa: AWSVLEADTQY

len: 13
v_gene: TRBV27
CDR3aa: ASSAYSDRPGELF

len: 12
v_gene: TRBV5-4
CDR3aa: ASSSGQGPPGYT

len: 11
v_gene: TRBV7-2
CDR3aa: ASSSWGGTEAF

len: 13
v_gene: TRBV5-4
CDR3aa: ASSLRDRFTGELF

len: 12
v_gene: TRBV2
CDR3aa: ASQTGKRNTEAF

len: 13
v_gene: TRBV20-1
CDR3aa: SARPTSGITREQF

len: 10
v_gene: TRBV29-1
CDR3aa: SVAYDRALQY

len: 10
v_gene: TRBV7-2
CDR3aa: ASSFHNGGYT

len: 12
v_gene: TRBV7-2
CDR3aa: ASSQLQGNTEAF

len: 12
v_gene: TRBV25-1
CDR3aa: ASQGVGLNTEAF

len: 14
v_gene: TRBV6-1
CDR3aa: ASSRPGQENNYGYT

len: 10
v_gene: TRBV6-2/TRBV6-3
CDR3aa: ASSQWNYGYT

len: 13
v_gene: TRBV6-5
CDR3aa: ASSYDRGTNQPQH

len: 11
v_gene: TRBV6-1
CDR3aa: ASTTGGRFGYT

len: 12
v_gene: TRBV15
CDR3aa: ATREAISGNTIY

len: 16
v_gene: TRBV27
CDR3aa: ASSLWVPAGDRRDTQY

len: 15
v_gene: TRBV7-9
CDR3aa: ASSSTRDRDRYNEQF

len: 13
v_gene: TRBV15
CDR3aa: ATSKTGGANYGYT

len: 11
v_gene: TRBV7-2
CDR3aa: ASRKRGGSEAF

len: 13
v_gene: TRBV6-6
CDR3aa: ASRTGGPTHNEQF

len: 10
v_gene: TRBV12-3/TRBV12-4
CDR3aa: ASRGTSGGEF

len: 12
v_gene: TRBV20-1
CDR3aa: SARGLAGDYEQY